Presented here are 22 T cell receptor beta chains from one specimen sequenced in a study of siplizumab effects on memory and regulatory T cells. Produced via immunoSEQ multiplex PCR; TCRdb's table is partial and in-frame only. The table has tens of thousands of clones, just over 95% seen once. Sequenced: naive CD8+ T cells sorted from blood. These receptors all stem from a human donor in good health.

This chain's CDR3 is CASSEYMGGRETQYF. The CDR3 coding sequence is TGTGCCAGCAGTGAATACATGGGAGGCAGGGAGACCCAGTACTTC. J is TRBJ2-5 and V is TRBV25-1; D perhaps matches TRBD2 (6 bases). The CDR3 sequence is 15 residues long. V lost 0 bases, J lost 5 bases, and 13 bases lay in between. Germline lookup yields CDR1 MGHDK and CDR2 SYGVNS.

The chain combines TRBV13 with TRBJ2-7; D perhaps matches TRBD2 (6 bases). Germline values: CDR1 PRHDT, CDR2 FYEKMQ (reference sequence). This CDR3 has 14 residues. Trimming removed 5 bases at V and 3 bases at J, with 14 bases between. The CDR3 nucleotides are TGTGCCAGCAGCGCGCGGGACCGTGACTACGAGCAGTACTTC. Translated: CASSARDRDYEQYF.

The V and J genes are TRBV19 and TRBJ2-1; D might be TRBD1 (5 bases). The CDR3 runs 13 residues. CDR1 and CDR2 (germline): LNHDA, SQIVND (reference sequence). V was pared by 5 bases and J by 7 bases, with 12 bases between. Here the CDR3 DNA reads TGTGCCAGTAGTCCCGGAAGGGGAAATGAGCAGTTCTTC. It translates to CASSPGRGNEQFF.

The chain links TRBV4-3 to TRBJ2-7, with TRBD1 as a possible D gene (6 bases). Germline CDR1 and CDR2: LGHNA and YSLEER. V dropped 4 bases and J dropped 1 base, with 11 bases sitting between them. This CDR3 comprises 14 residues. The CDR3 DNA sequence: TGCGCCAGCAGCCTGTCTACAGGGTCCTACGAGCAGTACTTC. Protein: CASSLSTGSYEQYF.

A single count supports this clone. This sequence joins TRBV18 and TRBJ1-4; no clear D. The CDR3 runs 13 residues. V lost 11 bases and J lost 2, with 12 bases in between. From germline, CDR1 is KGHSH and CDR2 LQKENI. CDR3 loop: CAGRVQTNEKLFF. The CDR3 DNA follows: TGTGCCGGCCGTGTGCAGACTAATGAAAAACTGTTTTTT.

This chain joins TRBV6-5 and TRBJ2-7, with 8 nucleotides matching TRBD2. The CDR3 is made up of 15 amino acids. Germline CDR1 is MNHEY and CDR2 is SVGAGI. The J segment lost 9 bases and the V segment lost 0 bases, leaving 10 bases of the junction unmatched. Here the CDR3 reads CASSYSRGVPSGQYF. Here the CDR3 DNA reads TGTGCCAGCAGTTACTCGCGGGGGGTCCCCAGCGGGCAGTACTTC.

This chain links TRBV19 with TRBJ2-7, with TRBD1 as a possible D gene (6 bases). The CDR3 extends over 15 amino acids. The ends were cut back, 6 bases at V and 7 bases at J, with 22 bases in the middle. The germline CDR1 and CDR2 sequences are LNHDA and SQIVND (reference sequence). CDR3 sequence: CASRPTIGQSLEQYF. CDR3 bases: TGTGCCAGTAGACCGACTATCGGACAGAGTCTTGAGCAGTACTTC.

CDR3: CASGLGQSNQPQHF. CDR3 DNA: TGTGCTAGTGGTTTGGGGCAGAGCAATCAGCCCCAGCATTTT. V is TRBV12-5 and J is TRBJ1-5, with no clear D. Trimming shortened V by 1 base and J by 1 base, and 5 bases separated the two germline ends. The CDR3 is 14 residues long. CDR1 and CDR2 from the germline V gene are LGHNT and FRNRAP.

The chain uses TRBV4-1 and TRBJ2-3; TRBD2 agrees at 14 bases. CDR1 and CDR2 (germline): MGHRA, YSYEKL. J lost 2 bases, V lost 3 bases, and 13 bases had no gene match. The CDR3 runs 20 residues. CDR3 residues: CASSHETGTSGGLSTDTQYF. CDR3 nucleotides: TGCGCCAGCAGCCATGAAACCGGGACTAGCGGGGGTCTTTCCACAGATACGCAGTATTTT.

The rearrangement joins TRBV29-1 to TRBJ2-7, with D tentatively TRBD1 or TRBD2 (6 bases each). Trimming removed 1 base from V and 2 bases from J, with 18 bases in between. CDR3 size: 16 residues. The germline CDR1 and CDR2 sequences are SQVTM and ANQGSEA. CDR3 DNA: TGCAGCGTTGAAGTTATAGGGGGGAAAGGGCCCTACGAGCAGTACTTC. This codes for CSVEVIGGKGPYEQYF.

The chain uses TRBV6-5 and TRBJ1-1; weak D call: TRBD1 (6 bases). The length of the CDR3 is 12 residues. Germline lookup yields CDR1 MNHEY and CDR2 SVGAGI. With 4 bases removed from V and 7 bases from J, the gap between germline ends came to 10 bases. The CDR3 reads CASSFAGVEAFF. DNA for the CDR3: TGTGCCAGCAGTTTCGCAGGGGTTGAAGCTTTCTTT.

The chain carries TRBV7-3 and TRBJ2-5; 10 nucleotides match TRBD2. Germline V CDR1 and CDR2: SGHTA, FQGTGA. The V and J ends lost 4 bases and 1 base, in that order; junction bases with no gene match: 6. CDR3 size: 16 residues. CDR3 sequence (DNA): TGTGCCAGCAGCTCCATAGCGGGGGGCTCCCAAGAGACCCAGTACTTC. It encodes CASSSIAGGSQETQYF.

The V gene is TRBV4-1, the J gene TRBJ1-5; 7 bases map to TRBD1. Looked up from germline, CDR1 is MGHRA and CDR2 is YSYEKL. V lost 2 bases to trimming and J lost 4 bases; unmatched junction nucleotides: 5. The CDR3 is 15 residues long. This CDR3 is CASSQTGVGNQPQHF. The CDR3, as DNA: TGCGCCAGCAGCCAAACAGGGGTAGGGAATCAGCCCCAGCATTTT.

The chain is built from TRBV4-2 and TRBJ2-5; 8 nucleotides align to TRBD2. The V gene end was trimmed by 0 bases and the J gene end by 5 bases; junction bases not matched to a gene: 14. This CDR3 has 18 residues. Germline V gene data show CDR1 as LGHNA and CDR2 as YNFKEQ. In DNA, the CDR3 is TGTGCCAGCAGCCAAGATGGGCCGACCGGGGGGGCGAAGGAGACCCAGTACTTC. It translates to CASSQDGPTGGAKETQYF.

In its sample, this clone was seen a few times. The V call is TRBV19, the J call TRBJ1-1, with D unresolved. The V end lost 10 bases, the J end lost 4 bases, and 10 bases lay between the germline ends. Germline CDR1 is LNHDA and CDR2 is SQIVND (reference sequence). The CDR3 spans 11 residues. The CDR3 spells CATRVSTEAFF. The CDR3 DNA sequence: TGTGCCACTAGGGTGAGCACTGAAGCTTTCTTT.

The CDR3 nucleotides read TGCGCCAGCATCGACGACAACGCCTACGAGCAGTACTTC. Amino acid sequence: CASIDDNAYEQYF. The rearrangement links TRBV5-1 to TRBJ2-7, with no clear D. Trimming took off 6 bases at V and 2 bases at J, with 12 bases between the two ends. Germline CDR1 is SGHRS and CDR2 is YFSETQ. The CDR3 loop spans 13 amino acids.

V is TRBV4-3 and J is TRBJ1-1, with 8 bases that match TRBD1. The V segment lost 1 base and the J segment 1 base; nucleotides outside the gene matches: 8. CDR3 length: 17 residues. Looked up from germline, CDR1 is LGHNA and CDR2 is YSLEER. The CDR3 reads CASSQVPNDRGNTEAFF. The CDR3, as DNA: TGCGCCAGCAGCCAAGTCCCTAACGACAGGGGGAACACTGAAGCTTTCTTT.

V and J are TRBV27 and TRBJ2-1; 9 bases map to TRBD2. After removal of 5 bases from V and 2 bases from J, the junction contained 4 bases not matched to a gene. This CDR3 is built from 15 residues. CDR1 and CDR2 (germline): MNHEY, SMNVEV (reference sequence). The CDR3 coding sequence is TGTGCCAGCAGTGGTAGCGGGGGCCCCTACAATGAGCAGTTCTTC. This codes for CASSGSGGPYNEQFF.

V usage is TRBV19 and J usage is TRBJ1-1, with 10 bases identical to TRBD1. Germline V gives CDR1 LNHDA, CDR2 SQIVND (reference sequence). V trimming: 5 bases; J trimming: 2 bases; junction bases outside the gene matches: 5. The CDR3 sequence is 15 residues long. In DNA form, the CDR3 reads TGTGCCAGTAGTGCCGACAGGGGGCTCAACACTGAAGCTTTCTTT. Protein sequence: CASSADRGLNTEAFF.

V usage is TRBV7-9 and J usage is TRBJ2-7, with a tentative D call TRBD2 (5 bases). V gave up 5 bases and J gave up 3 bases, with 11 bases separating them. CDR3 size: 13 residues. CDR1 is SEHNR, CDR2 FQNEAQ, per germline (reference sequence). The CDR3 DNA is TGTGCCAGCAGCAACGGGGATAACTACGAGCAGTACTTC. Its protein product is CASSNGDNYEQYF.

The chain uses TRBV27 and TRBJ1-2; D ambiguous. V was cut by 5 bases and J by 3 bases, with 10 bases left in between. The CDR3 length is 13 residues. Germline loops: CDR1 MNHEY, CDR2 SMNVEV (reference sequence). The CDR3 is CASSPLEDYGYTF. The CDR3 coding sequence is TGTGCCAGCAGTCCCCTAGAGGACTATGGCTACACCTTC.

The chain employs TRBV5-6 and TRBJ1-4; 8 bases fit TRBD1. Germline-derived CDR1 and CDR2 are SGHDT and YYEEEE. The length of the CDR3 is 14 residues. The ends lost 0 bases at V and 5 bases at J; junction bases unmatched: 0. CDR3 sequence reads: CASSLGTGNEKLFF. CDR3 DNA sequence: TGTGCCAGCAGCTTGGGGACAGGGAATGAAAAACTGTTTTTT.